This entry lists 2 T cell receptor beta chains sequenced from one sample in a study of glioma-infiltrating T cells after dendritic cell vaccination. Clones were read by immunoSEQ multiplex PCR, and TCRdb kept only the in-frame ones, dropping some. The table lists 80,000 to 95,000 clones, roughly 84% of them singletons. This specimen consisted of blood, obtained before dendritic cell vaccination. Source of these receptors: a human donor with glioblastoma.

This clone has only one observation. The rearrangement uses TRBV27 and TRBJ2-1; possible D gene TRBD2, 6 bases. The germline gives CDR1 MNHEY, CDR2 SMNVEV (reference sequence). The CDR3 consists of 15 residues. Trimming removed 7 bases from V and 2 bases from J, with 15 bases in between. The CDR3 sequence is CASTHTSQPYNEQFF. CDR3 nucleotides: TGTGCCAGCACGCATACTAGCCAACCCTACAATGAGCAGTTCTTC.

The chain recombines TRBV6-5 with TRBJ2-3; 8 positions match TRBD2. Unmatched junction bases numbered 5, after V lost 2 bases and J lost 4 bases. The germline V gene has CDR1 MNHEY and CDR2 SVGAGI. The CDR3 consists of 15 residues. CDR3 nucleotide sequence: TGTGCCAGCAGTTACCAGGTAGCGGGACCAGATACGCAGTATTTT. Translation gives CASSYQVAGPDTQYF.